This T cell receptor beta chain appears in the sequencing data of a study of cytomegalovirus exposure and HLA in healthy donors. Study information: The 110 million or so unique TCR beta sequences, from about 190 million T cells, were found by an earlier analysis.

Points on this clone: Its antigen is unidentified.

PCR used 60 Vbeta primers and 13 Jbeta primers. Produced via immunoSEQ multiplex PCR; TCRdb's table is partial and in-frame only. Counted here are around 140,000 clones, 75% occurring once; the ten biggest clones make up about 3%. Broader study findings: Previously analyzed data showed that most TCR beta V segments were productive at a frequency of about 87% or about 30%. The classifier reportedly diagnosed cytomegalovirus status with high specificity and sensitivity.

The TCR sequence derives from a man aged 40-49 years in good health and CMV-seronegative. Sequencing used PBMCs.

The CDR3 region has the DNA TGTGCCAGCAGGCCCGGGACAGGGGGAGGAGAGACCCAGTACTTC. It encodes CASRPGTGGGETQYF. The V and J genes are TRBV2 and TRBJ2-5; 11 nucleotides line up with TRBD1. The length of the CDR3 is 15 residues. V was clipped by 6 bases and J by 4 bases; unmatched bases: 7. Germline-derived CDR1 and CDR2 are SNHLY and FYNNEI.